The 19 T cell receptor beta chains reported below all come from one sample, sequenced in a study of blood T cell repertoires in COVID-19. The data were produced by immunoSEQ multiplex PCR, yet TCRdb's version contains in-frame clones alone and is incomplete. The data show some 200,000 clones, approximately 90% seen once. The sample consisted of PBMCs or T cells enriched from blood (not recorded which). The receptors were sampled from a woman aged 18-29 years in a cohort exposed to, infected with or recovered from COVID-19 (not recorded which).

Written as DNA, the CDR3 is TGCGCCAGCAGCCCCGGGACAGGTCAGGATCCCCTCCACTTT. This codes for CASSPGTGQDPLHF. The V call is TRBV5-1, the J call TRBJ1-6, with 8 bases lining up with TRBD1. This CDR3 spans 14 amino acids. V gave up 4 bases and J gave up 13 bases; unmatched junction bases: 10. CDR1 is SGHRS, CDR2 YFSETQ, per germline.

This clone appeared a few times. The rearrangement links TRBV28 to TRBJ2-1; D is possibly TRBD2 (5 bases). The ends were cut back, 3 bases at V and 4 bases at J, with 10 bases in the middle. The CDR3 runs to 14 residues. Germline assignment: CDR1 MDHEN and CDR2 SYDVKM. The CDR3 bases are TGTGCCAGCAGTTTGCTGGAGGTATACAATGAGCAGTTCTTC. It translates to CASSLLEVYNEQFF.

J is TRBJ2-3 and V is TRBV5-8; TRBD2 aligns across 8 bases. J gave up 4 bases and V 7 bases, and 11 bases lay outside the gene matches. CDR3 size: 15 residues. The V gene's germline CDR1 is SGHTS and CDR2 YDEGEE. This chain's CDR3 is CASRAGTRWSDTQYF. CDR3 DNA sequence: TGTGCCAGCCGTGCCGGGACTAGATGGTCAGATACGCAGTATTTT.

This sequence joins TRBV9 and TRBJ2-5; D might be TRBD1 (6 bases). Per the germline V gene, CDR1 is SGDLS and CDR2 is YYNGEE. Between the trimmed V and J ends, which lost 0 bases and 1 base, there was a span of 13 bases. CDR3 length: 16 amino acids. This CDR3 reads CASSVGVRGFQETQYF. The DNA of the CDR3 is TGTGCCAGCAGCGTAGGGGTCAGGGGCTTCCAAGAGACCCAGTACTTC.

V usage is TRBV7-3 and J usage is TRBJ2-1; 8 positions match TRBD2. J gave up 5 bases and V 5 bases, and 11 bases lay outside the gene matches. From germline, CDR1 is SGHTA and CDR2 FQGTGA. The CDR3 loop spans 16 amino acids. DNA for the CDR3: TGTGCCAGCAGCCCGAAGGGTGCGGGAGGCCACAATGAGCAGTTCTTC. Its protein product is CASSPKGAGGHNEQFF.

The chain uses TRBV28 and TRBJ2-4, with 7 nucleotides matching TRBD1. The CDR3 contains 18 residues. V shed 1 base, J shed 1 base, and the junction held 10 bases outside the gene matches. Per the germline V gene, CDR1 is MDHEN and CDR2 is SYDVKM. CDR3 residues: CASSLFSLTTGAKNIQYF. In DNA form, the CDR3 reads TGTGCCAGCAGTTTATTCTCGCTAACGACAGGGGCCAAAAACATTCAGTACTTC. Full variable domain (missing parts from reference TRBV28 and TRBJ2-4): DVKVTQSSRYLVKRTGEKVFLECVQDMDHENMFWYRQDPGLGLRLIYFSYDVKMKEKGDIPEGYSVSREKKERFSLILESASTNQTSMYLCASSLFSLTTGAKNIQYFGAGTRLSVL.

This chain links TRBV27 with TRBJ1-1; D might be TRBD1 (6 bases). Germline CDR1 reads MNHEY; CDR2 reads SMNVEV (reference sequence). The CDR3 covers 14 residues. V shed 4 bases and J shed 4 bases, with 13 bases lying between them. The CDR3 DNA reads as TGTGCCAGCAGTTACCCCGACAGGACCACTGAAGCTTTCTTT. This codes for CASSYPDRTTEAFF.

This chain links TRBV24-1 with TRBJ1-1; D is ambiguous. The CDR3 runs 16 residues. Germline V lookup: CDR1 KGHDR, CDR2 SFDVKD. With 4 bases removed from V and 7 bases from J, the gap between germline ends came to 21 bases. CDR3 in amino acids: CATSDSARTGGNEAFF. CDR3 sequence (DNA): TGTGCCACCAGTGACTCGGCCAGGACGGGAGGAAATGAAGCTTTCTTT.

This clone was picked up a small number of times. The chain recombines TRBV4-1 with TRBJ2-2, with TRBD1 as a possible D gene (6 bases). CDR1 and CDR2 from the germline V gene are MGHRA and YSYEKL. The CDR3 covers 18 residues. Trimming shortened V by 1 base and J by 0 bases, and 15 bases separated the two germline ends. CDR3 amino acids: CASSQGSRGYSNTGELFF. CDR3 nucleotides: TGCGCCAGCAGCCAAGGGTCCAGGGGATATTCGAACACCGGGGAGCTGTTTTTT.

This rearrangement joins TRBV5-6 to TRBJ2-1; possibly TRBD1 for D (6 bases). The CDR3 extends over 15 amino acids. CDR1 is SGHDT, CDR2 YYEEEE, per germline. Trimming shortened V by 4 bases and J by 7 bases, and 18 bases separated the two germline ends. CDR3 residues: CASSPSTGVGNEQFF. DNA of the CDR3: TGTGCCAGCAGCCCTTCGACAGGAGTTGGGAATGAGCAGTTCTTC.

The genes are TRBV7-6 and TRBJ1-2, with D hard to call. Trimming stripped 5 bases from V and 8 bases from J, with 15 bases between. Germline V lookup: CDR1 SGHVS, CDR2 FNYEAQ. The CDR3 spans 13 residues. The DNA for the CDR3 is TGTGCCAGCAGCCCCGGGGAGGGCATCGGCTACACCTTC. It translates to CASSPGEGIGYTF.

This chain connects TRBV28 to TRBJ2-1, with TRBD2 identical over 8 bases. Losses at the gene ends were 5 bases for V and 3 bases for J; bases not matched to a gene: 3. The CDR3 has 14 amino acids. Germline loops: CDR1 MDHEN, CDR2 SYDVKM. For the CDR3, the DNA is TGTGCCAGCAGTCCACTAGCGGTCTACAATGAGCAGTTCTTC. Its translation is CASSPLAVYNEQFF.

The chain combines TRBV27 with TRBJ1-2; D not resolved. Trimming stripped 2 bases from V and 0 bases from J, with 7 bases between. CDR1 is MNHEY, CDR2 SMNVEV, per germline (reference sequence). The CDR3 contains 14 residues. The CDR3 here is CASSLSATNYGYTF. CDR3 coding DNA: TGTGCCAGCAGTTTAAGTGCTACTAACTATGGCTACACCTTC.

The gene calls are TRBV30 and TRBJ1-6; D gene ambiguous. The V gene's germline CDR1 is GTSNPN and CDR2 SVGIG (reference sequence). Between the trimmed V and J ends, which lost 0 bases and 8 bases, there was a span of 11 bases. The CDR3 sequence is 14 residues long. CDR3 loop: CAWSVRREDSPLHF. CDR3 in DNA: TGTGCCTGGAGTGTAAGGCGGGAGGATTCACCCCTCCACTTT.

This chain links TRBV9 with TRBJ2-7; D possibly corresponds to TRBD2 (6 bases). Germline V CDR1 and CDR2: SGDLS, YYNGEE. V lost 4 bases and J lost 3, with 14 bases in between. The length of the CDR3 is 14 residues. The CDR3 region is CASSPTASVYEQYF. In DNA form, the CDR3 reads TGTGCCAGCAGCCCCACTGCTAGCGTCTACGAGCAGTACTTC.

The chain joins TRBV4-1 to TRBJ2-1, with 13 bases identical to TRBD2. In germline, CDR1 is MGHRA, CDR2 YSYEKL. This CDR3 region has 14 residues. Trimming at V came to 3 bases and at J to 9 bases, leaving 2 bases not matched to a gene. The CDR3 loop reads CASSQGTSGIEQFF. The CDR3 nucleotides read TGCGCCAGCAGCCAGGGGACTAGCGGGATTGAGCAGTTCTTC.

J is TRBJ2-7 and V is TRBV18; 7 nucleotides agree with TRBD2. Germline CDR1 KGHSH, CDR2 LQKENI. The CDR3 is made up of 13 amino acids. Losses at the gene ends were 2 bases for V and 4 bases for J; bases not matched to a gene: 2. The DNA of the CDR3 is TGTGCCAGCTCACCAGGCGGGGGTTACGAGCAGTACTTC. Translating it yields CASSPGGGYEQYF.

The rearrangement uses TRBV11-3 and TRBJ2-1; 7 nucleotides agree with TRBD1. Germline V lookup: CDR1 SGHNT, CDR2 YENEEA. Germline trimming cut 6 bases from V and 5 bases from J; bases unmatched to any gene: 7. CDR3 length equals 14 residues. The CDR3 loop reads CASRNRDSNNEQFF. CDR3 coding DNA: TGTGCCAGCAGAAACAGGGACAGCAACAATGAGCAGTTCTTC.

V usage is TRBV27 and J usage is TRBJ2-2, with D possibly TRBD1 on 6 matching bases. Germline CDR1 is MNHEY and CDR2 is SMNVEV (reference sequence). The CDR3 is 14 residues long. Trimming cost V 2 bases and J 6 bases, with 10 bases left between them. DNA of the CDR3: TGTGCCAGCAGTTTAACACAGGGTTCCGGGGAGCTGTTTTTT. This translates into CASSLTQGSGELFF.